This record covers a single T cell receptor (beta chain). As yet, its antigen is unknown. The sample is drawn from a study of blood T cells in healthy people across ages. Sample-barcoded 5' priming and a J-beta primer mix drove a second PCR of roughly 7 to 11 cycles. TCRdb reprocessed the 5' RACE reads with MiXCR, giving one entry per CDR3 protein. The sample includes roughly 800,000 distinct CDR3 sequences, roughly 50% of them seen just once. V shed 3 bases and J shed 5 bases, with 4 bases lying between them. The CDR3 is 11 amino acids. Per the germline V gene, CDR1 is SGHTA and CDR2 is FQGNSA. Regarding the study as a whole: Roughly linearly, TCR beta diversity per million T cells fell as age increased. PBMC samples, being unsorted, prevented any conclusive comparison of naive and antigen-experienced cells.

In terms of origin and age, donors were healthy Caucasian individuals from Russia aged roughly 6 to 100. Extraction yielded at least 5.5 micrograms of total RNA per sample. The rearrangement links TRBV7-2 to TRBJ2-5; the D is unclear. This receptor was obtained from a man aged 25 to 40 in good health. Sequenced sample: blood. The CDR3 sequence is CASSFMETQYF. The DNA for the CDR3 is TGTGCCAGCAGCTTTATGGAGACCCAGTACTTC.